In this sample, the clone carrying this T cell receptor (beta chain) turned up a few times. Authors' data handling: Researchers report that nucleated cell counts were estimated from reference gene primer amplification. Profiled with immunoSEQ multiplex PCR; TCRdb holds only in-frame clones, not every one. The V and J calls and clone size come from that table; D and trimming were worked out from the DNA. The repertoire holds approximately 34,000 clones, with roughly 90% as singletons. These data belong to a study of blood T cell repertoires in COVID-19. Study-wide background: Spain, Italy and the United States supplied samples that represented acute and convalescent COVID-19. T cells, B-cell-depleted T cells, or PBMCs supplied cDNA or gDNA.

This CDR3 comprises 17 residues. Germline lookup yields CDR1 MGHRA and CDR2 YSYEKL. V lost 1 base and J lost 8, with 23 bases in between. The origin of this receptor is a man in his sixties with acute or convalescent COVID-19. The genes are TRBV4-1 and TRBJ1-2; D remains ambiguous. Sequencing was carried out using peripheral blood. The CDR3 DNA is TGCGCCAGCAGCCAAGCCACGGGAGTCCGGATATGGAGGGGCTACACCTTC. Amino acids: CASSQATGVRIWRGYTF.